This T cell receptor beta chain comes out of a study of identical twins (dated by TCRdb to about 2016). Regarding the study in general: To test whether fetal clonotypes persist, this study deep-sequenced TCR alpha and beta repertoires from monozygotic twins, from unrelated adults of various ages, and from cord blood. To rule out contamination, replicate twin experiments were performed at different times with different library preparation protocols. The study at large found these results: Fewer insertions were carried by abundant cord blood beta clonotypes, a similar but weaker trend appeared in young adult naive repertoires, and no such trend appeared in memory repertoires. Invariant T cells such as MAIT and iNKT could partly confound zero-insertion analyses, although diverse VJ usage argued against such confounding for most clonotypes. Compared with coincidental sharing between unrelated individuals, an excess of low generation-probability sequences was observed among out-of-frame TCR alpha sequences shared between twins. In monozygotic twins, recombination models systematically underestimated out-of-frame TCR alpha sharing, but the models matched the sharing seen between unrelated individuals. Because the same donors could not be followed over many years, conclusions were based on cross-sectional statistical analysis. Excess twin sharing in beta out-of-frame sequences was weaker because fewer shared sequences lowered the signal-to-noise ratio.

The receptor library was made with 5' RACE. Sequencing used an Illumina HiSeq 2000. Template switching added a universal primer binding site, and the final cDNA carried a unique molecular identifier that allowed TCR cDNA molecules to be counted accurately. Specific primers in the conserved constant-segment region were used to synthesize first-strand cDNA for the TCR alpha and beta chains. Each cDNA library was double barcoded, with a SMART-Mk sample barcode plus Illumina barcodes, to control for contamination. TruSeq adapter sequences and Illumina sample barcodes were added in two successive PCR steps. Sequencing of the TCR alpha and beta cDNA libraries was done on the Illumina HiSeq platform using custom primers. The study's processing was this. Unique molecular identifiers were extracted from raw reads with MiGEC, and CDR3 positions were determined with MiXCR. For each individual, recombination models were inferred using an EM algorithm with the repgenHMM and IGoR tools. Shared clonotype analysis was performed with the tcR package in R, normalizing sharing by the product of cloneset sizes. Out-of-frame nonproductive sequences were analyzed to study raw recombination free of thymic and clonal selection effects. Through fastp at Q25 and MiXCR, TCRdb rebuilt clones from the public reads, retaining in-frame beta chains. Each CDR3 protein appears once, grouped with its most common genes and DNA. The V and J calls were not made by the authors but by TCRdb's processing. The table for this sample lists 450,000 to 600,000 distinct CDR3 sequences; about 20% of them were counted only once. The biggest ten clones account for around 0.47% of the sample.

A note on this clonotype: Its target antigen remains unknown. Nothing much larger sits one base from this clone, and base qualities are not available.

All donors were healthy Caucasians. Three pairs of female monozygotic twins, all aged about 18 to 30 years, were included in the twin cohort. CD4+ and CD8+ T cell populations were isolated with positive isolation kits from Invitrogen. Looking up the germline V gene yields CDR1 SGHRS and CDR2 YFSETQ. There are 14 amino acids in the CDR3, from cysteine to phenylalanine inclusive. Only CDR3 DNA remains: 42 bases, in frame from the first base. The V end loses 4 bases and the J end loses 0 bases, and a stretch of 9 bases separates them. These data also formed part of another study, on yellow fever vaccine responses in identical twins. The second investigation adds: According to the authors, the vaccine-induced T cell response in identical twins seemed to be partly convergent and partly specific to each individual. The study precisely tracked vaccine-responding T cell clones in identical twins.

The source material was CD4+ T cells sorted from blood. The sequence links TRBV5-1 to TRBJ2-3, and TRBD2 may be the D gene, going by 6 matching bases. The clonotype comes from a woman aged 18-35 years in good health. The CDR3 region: CASSGGESTDTQYF. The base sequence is TGCGCCAGCAGCGGCGGGGAGAGCACAGATACGCAGTATTTT.